The 30 T cell receptor beta chains given below trace back to one sample, sequenced in a study of OX40 agonist ivuxolimab in advanced cancers. Libraries were prepared by immunoSEQ multiplex PCR; TCRdb keeps only in-frame clonotypes and omits some of them. This table holds some 98,000 clones, roughly 93% found once. The sample was CD4+ or CD8+ T cells sorted from blood, taken in a trial of the OX40 agonist ivuxolimab. The receptor source for this set is an adult with an advanced solid tumor such as melanoma, head and neck, liver or kidney cancer.

This clone was seen only once. The J gene is TRBJ1-4, the V gene TRBV28; weak D call: TRBD1 (5 bases). Germline V gene sequence: CDR1 MDHEN, CDR2 SYDVKM. The CDR3 is 13 residues long. With 1 base removed from V and 7 bases from J, the gap between germline ends came to 7 bases. The CDR3 sequence: CASSLYGGEKLFF. In DNA, the CDR3 is TGTGCCAGCAGTTTATACGGGGGTGAAAAACTGTTTTTT.

The chain carries TRBV6-5 and TRBJ1-5; no reliable D call. The CDR3 has 15 amino acids. The germline V gene has CDR1 MNHEY and CDR2 SVGAGI. V dropped 0 bases and J dropped 1 base, with 7 bases sitting between them. The CDR3 bases are TGTGCCAGCAGTTACTCGGCGACAAGCAATCAGCCCCAGCATTTT. Residues: CASSYSATSNQPQHF.

Note on this clone: The identical CDR3 is also encoded by other nucleotide sequences in the sample. The V gene is TRBV18, the J gene TRBJ2-3, with 7 bases matching TRBD2. The CDR3 totals 15 residues. V dropped 4 bases and J dropped 4; count of bases not matched to a gene: 8. Germline loops: CDR1 KGHSH, CDR2 LQKENI. CDR3 nucleotide sequence: TGTGCCAGCTCACACGTGGCGGGGAGGGCAGATACGCAGTATTTT. It specifies CASSHVAGRADTQYF.

This clone was seen only a few times. The CDR3, as DNA: TGTGCCAGCTCCCTTTTGTGGGACCCAGCTAAACTCTCTGGAAACACCATATATTTT. This sequence encodes CASSLLWDPAKLSGNTIYF. This chain links TRBV28 with TRBJ1-3, with D possibly being TRBD1 (5 bases). This CDR3 is 19 amino acids long. V was pared by 8 bases and J by 0 bases, with 26 bases between. CDR1 MDHEN and CDR2 SYDVKM come from the germline V gene.

This clone has just one count. The chain carries TRBV4-3 and TRBJ1-4; no clear D. This CDR3 is built from 16 residues. Germline CDR1 and CDR2: LGHNA and YSLEER. The V gene lost 0 bases and the J gene lost 7 bases, with 15 bases spanning the gap. CDR3 coding DNA: TGCGCCAGCAGCCAAGAAGGACCCGGCCGATCTGAAAAACTGTTTTTT. Its translation: CASSQEGPGRSEKLFF.

This chain joins TRBV5-4 and TRBJ2-5, with 13 nucleotides matching TRBD2. Germline CDR1 and CDR2: SGHNT and YYREEE (reference sequence). The CDR3 is 17 amino acids. After removal of 0 bases from V and 5 bases from J, the junction contained 7 bases not matched to a gene. CDR3 region: CASSLAKLAGGLETQYF. CDR3 DNA: TGTGCCAGCAGCTTGGCCAAACTAGCGGGAGGGTTGGAGACCCAGTACTTC.

Of note for this clone: One end of the junction fails to match germline, which may point to a read error. This chain joins TRBV7-2 and TRBJ2-2; no firm D call. Germline V gene data show CDR1 as SGHTA and CDR2 as FQGNSA. CDR3 size: 15 residues. This CDR3 reads CAGSLRRDYPGELFF. CDR3 DNA sequence: TGTGCCGGCAGCTTACGGCGTGATTACCCCGGGGAGCTGTTTTTT.

V gene TRBV30 combines with J gene TRBJ1-6, with TRBD1 as a possible D gene (6 bases). Germline CDR1 is GTSNPN and CDR2 is SVGIG (reference sequence). The CDR3 length is 13 residues. V was clipped by 0 bases and J by 9 bases, with 9 bases between them. CDR3 protein: CAWSVRDTSPLHF. In DNA form, the CDR3 reads TGTGCCTGGAGTGTAAGGGACACTTCACCCCTCCACTTT.

The J gene is TRBJ1-1, the V gene TRBV19; no clear D. Germline V gives CDR1 LNHDA, CDR2 SQIVND (reference sequence). V was pared by 5 bases and J by 1 base, with 11 bases between. The CDR3 is 14 amino acids. The DNA for the CDR3 is TGTGCCAGTAGTCCCCGACTTCGGAACACTGAAGCTTTCTTT. This sequence encodes CASSPRLRNTEAFF.

V usage is TRBV6-5 and J usage is TRBJ1-2; the match to TRBD1 covers 7 bases. The CDR3 loop spans 13 amino acids. Unmatched junction bases numbered 2, after V lost 6 bases and J lost 1 base. The germline gives CDR1 MNHEY, CDR2 SVGAGI. CDR3 DNA: TGTGCCAGCAGCCGACAGGGTAACTATGGCTACACCTTC. Residues: CASSRQGNYGYTF.

The chain uses TRBV15 and TRBJ2-1, with unresolved D. The germline V and J ends were trimmed by 2 bases and 5 bases, with 7 bases remaining between them. The V gene's germline CDR1 is LNHNV and CDR2 YYDKDF (reference sequence). This CDR3 is built from 13 residues. DNA of the CDR3: TGTGCCACCAGCAGATCTGGGGACAATGAGCAGTTCTTC. Encoded protein: CATSRSGDNEQFF.

V usage is TRBV5-4 and J usage is TRBJ1-1; D uncertain. Germline assignment: CDR1 SGHNT and CDR2 YYREEE (reference sequence). V was pared by 4 bases and J by 5 bases, with 12 bases between. The CDR3 is made up of 13 amino acids. Here the CDR3 reads CASSLERGTEAFF. The CDR3 nucleotides are TGTGCCAGCAGCCTCGAACGAGGGACTGAAGCTTTCTTT.

This chain links TRBV6-4 with TRBJ1-3, with D hard to call. Germline lookup yields CDR1 MRHNA and CDR2 SNTAGT. V was shortened by 9 bases and J by 1 base, with 10 bases between the two germline ends. This CDR3 spans 13 amino acids. In DNA form, the CDR3 reads TGTGCCAGAGCCCGTCTTTCTGGAAACACCATATATTTT. Amino acid sequence: CARARLSGNTIYF.

V is TRBV4-2 and J is TRBJ2-5; 7 bases align to TRBD1. The CDR3 is 15 amino acids. Germline CDR1 is LGHNA and CDR2 is YNFKEQ. V lost 1 base and J lost 0; bases outside the gene matches: 2. This CDR3 reads CASSQGTGDQETQYF. The CDR3 bases are TGTGCCAGCAGCCAAGGTACAGGGGACCAAGAGACCCAGTACTTC.

The rearrangement joins TRBV28 to TRBJ2-7, with 8 positions matching TRBD2. The V and J ends lost 7 bases and 2 bases, in that order; junction bases with no gene match: 7. Germline V gives CDR1 MDHEN, CDR2 SYDVKM. This CDR3 region has 14 residues. The CDR3 sequence is CASKRSGGPYEQYF. The CDR3 DNA reads TGTGCCAGCAAACGGAGCGGGGGCCCCTACGAGCAGTACTTC.

The V call is TRBV7-9, the J call TRBJ2-1; 9 nucleotides agree with TRBD2. Germline assignment: CDR1 SEHNR and CDR2 FQNEAQ (reference sequence). CDR3 size: 15 residues. V lost 5 bases to trimming and J lost 6 bases; unmatched junction nucleotides: 8. CDR3 coding DNA: TGTGCCAGCAGCCGCCCCGGGACTAGCATCAATGAGCAGTTCTTC. It codes for CASSRPGTSINEQFF.

V usage is TRBV7-9 and J usage is TRBJ2-3, with D unclear. Germline values: CDR1 SEHNR, CDR2 FQNEAQ (reference sequence). The CDR3 totals 12 residues. Trimming cost V 1 base and J 6 bases, with 5 bases left between them. The CDR3 sequence is CASSLDRDTQYF. CDR3 DNA sequence: TGTGCCAGCAGCTTAGATCGTGATACGCAGTATTTT.

This clone has just one count. The chain is built from TRBV7-3 and TRBJ1-4, with TRBD1 matching over 8 bases. The V segment lost 7 bases and the J segment 8 bases; nucleotides outside the gene matches: 12. Germline V CDR1 and CDR2: SGHTA, FQGTGA. The CDR3 is 15 residues long. The CDR3 is CASTRTGGSREKLFF. The CDR3 region has the DNA TGTGCCAGCACGAGAACAGGGGGTTCAAGAGAAAAACTGTTTTTT.

The rearrangement joins TRBV29-1 to TRBJ2-2, with 8 bases that match TRBD1. Looked up from germline, CDR1 is SQVTM and CDR2 is ANQGSEA. J lost 6 bases, V lost 5 bases, and 8 bases had no gene match. The CDR3 totals 14 residues. CDR3 protein: CSVTRGQAAGELFF. The CDR3 nucleotides are TGCAGCGTTACCCGGGGACAGGCCGCCGGGGAGCTGTTTTTT.

The chain carries TRBV9 and TRBJ1-4; D unresolved. From germline, CDR1 is SGDLS and CDR2 YYNGEE. The CDR3 totals 15 residues. V lost 4 bases and J 4 bases, leaving 14 bases between the germline ends. The CDR3 coding sequence is TGTGCCAGCAGCCGGTACCCTGGCAGTAATGAAAAACTGTTTTTT. Residues: CASSRYPGSNEKLFF. The whole variable domain, filled in from reference TRBV9 and TRBJ1-4, reads DSGVTQTPKHLITATGQRVTLRCSPRSGDLSVYWYQQSLDQGLQFLIQYYNGEERAKGNILERFSAQQFPDLHSELNLSSLELGDSALYFCASSRYPGSNEKLFFGSGTQLSVL.

This chain links TRBV14 with TRBJ2-5, with D hard to call. V was trimmed by 4 bases and J by 1 base, leaving 10 bases between them. The CDR3 loop spans 14 amino acids. Germline CDR1 SGHDN, CDR2 FVKESK. CDR3: CASSPGLTQETQYF. DNA of the CDR3: TGTGCCAGCAGCCCCGGCCTGACCCAAGAGACCCAGTACTTC.

This chain connects TRBV28 to TRBJ2-5, with TRBD1 matching 9 bases. The CDR3 runs 15 residues. Unmatched junction bases numbered 7, after V lost 3 bases and J lost 5 bases. The germline CDR1 and CDR2 sequences are MDHEN and SYDVKM. CDR3 loop: CASSFPGTGWETQYF. The CDR3 DNA reads TGTGCCAGCAGTTTCCCCGGGACAGGGTGGGAGACCCAGTACTTC.

The gene calls are TRBV5-5 and TRBJ2-2; D gene uncertain. This CDR3 region has 14 residues. From germline, CDR1 is SGHKS and CDR2 YYEKEE (reference sequence). Trimming cost V 1 base and J 2 bases, with 6 bases left between them. CDR3 loop: CASSLYGNTGELFF. The DNA for the CDR3 is TGTGCCAGCAGCTTGTATGGAAACACCGGGGAGCTGTTTTTT.

Written as DNA, the CDR3 is TGTGCCAGCAGCAATTCAAGATCTACTGAGCAGTTCTTC. It yields the protein CASSNSRSTEQFF. V is TRBV7-2 and J is TRBJ2-1, with D unresolved. The CDR3 has 13 amino acids. Germline CDR1 SGHTA, CDR2 FQGNSA. The V and J ends lost 5 bases and 9 bases respectively, with 14 bases between them.

This clone turned up a few times. This chain links TRBV7-2 with TRBJ2-3; 7 nucleotides line up with TRBD1. Losses at the gene ends were 5 bases for V and 5 bases for J; bases not matched to a gene: 10. The CDR3 covers 15 residues. Looked up from germline, CDR1 is SGHTA and CDR2 is FQGNSA. CDR3 in amino acids: CASSRRQGGVDTQYF. CDR3 coding DNA: TGTGCCAGCAGCCGGCGGCAAGGGGGCGTAGATACGCAGTATTTT.

The rearrangement joins TRBV11-2 to TRBJ1-2, with 11 bases that match TRBD1. Per the germline V gene, CDR1 is SGHAT and CDR2 is FQNNGV. Trimming took 5 bases from V and 7 from J; bases not matched to a gene: 9. The CDR3 totals 15 residues. Here the CDR3 reads CASSPIRGQGAGYTF. In DNA, the CDR3 is TGTGCCAGCAGCCCGATTAGAGGACAGGGGGCTGGCTACACCTTC.

The chain has TRBV7-6 and TRBJ2-1, with TRBD1 matching 10 bases. The CDR3 runs 16 residues. From germline, CDR1 is SGHVS and CDR2 FNYEAQ. V was clipped by 4 bases and J by 2 bases; unmatched bases: 5. The CDR3 protein is CASSYRQGAAYNEQFF. CDR3 nucleotides: TGTGCCAGCAGCTACCGACAGGGGGCGGCCTACAATGAGCAGTTCTTC.

The chain combines TRBV28 with TRBJ1-5, with 10 bases identical to TRBD1. The CDR3 sequence is 15 residues long. The V gene's germline CDR1 is MDHEN and CDR2 SYDVKM. V shed 3 bases, J shed 7 bases, and the junction held 6 bases outside the gene matches. The CDR3 DNA follows: TGTGCCAGCAGTTTTTTGGGGACAGGGGACCAGCCCCAGCATTTT. Encoded protein: CASSFLGTGDQPQHF.

The CDR3 DNA reads as TGTGCCAGCAGCTTTTCCGGGACGATATACAATGAGCAGTTCTTC. Its protein product is CASSFSGTIYNEQFF. J is TRBJ2-1 and V is TRBV5-8; either TRBD1 or TRBD2 may supply D (5 bases each). The CDR3 is 15 residues long. Trimming removed 2 bases from V and 4 bases from J, with 13 bases in between. The germline gives CDR1 SGHTS, CDR2 YDEGEE.

The V call is TRBV25-1, the J call TRBJ1-6; D is uncertain. Trimming left V 1 base short and J 6 bases short, with 16 bases between. CDR3 size: 17 residues. The germline V gene has CDR1 MGHDK and CDR2 SYGVNS. The CDR3 DNA reads TGTGCCAGCAGTGAATGGGGTTCGGGTCAGATTAATTCACCCCTCCACTTT. Its translation: CASSEWGSGQINSPLHF.